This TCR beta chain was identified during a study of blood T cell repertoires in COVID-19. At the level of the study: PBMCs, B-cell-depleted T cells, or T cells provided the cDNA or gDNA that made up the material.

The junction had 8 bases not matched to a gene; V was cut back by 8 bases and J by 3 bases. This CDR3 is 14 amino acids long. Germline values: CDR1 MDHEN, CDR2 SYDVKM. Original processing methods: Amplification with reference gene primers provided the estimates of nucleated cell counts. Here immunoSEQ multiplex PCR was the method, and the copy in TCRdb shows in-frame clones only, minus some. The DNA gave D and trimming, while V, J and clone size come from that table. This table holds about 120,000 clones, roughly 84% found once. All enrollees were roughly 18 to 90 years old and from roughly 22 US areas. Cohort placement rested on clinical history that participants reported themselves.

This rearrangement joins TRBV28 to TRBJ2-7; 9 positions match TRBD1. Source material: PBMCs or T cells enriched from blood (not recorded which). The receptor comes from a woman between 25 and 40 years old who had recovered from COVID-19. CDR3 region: CASVGQGRVYEQYF. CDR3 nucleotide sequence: TGTGCCAGCGTCGGACAGGGGAGAGTCTACGAGCAGTACTTC.